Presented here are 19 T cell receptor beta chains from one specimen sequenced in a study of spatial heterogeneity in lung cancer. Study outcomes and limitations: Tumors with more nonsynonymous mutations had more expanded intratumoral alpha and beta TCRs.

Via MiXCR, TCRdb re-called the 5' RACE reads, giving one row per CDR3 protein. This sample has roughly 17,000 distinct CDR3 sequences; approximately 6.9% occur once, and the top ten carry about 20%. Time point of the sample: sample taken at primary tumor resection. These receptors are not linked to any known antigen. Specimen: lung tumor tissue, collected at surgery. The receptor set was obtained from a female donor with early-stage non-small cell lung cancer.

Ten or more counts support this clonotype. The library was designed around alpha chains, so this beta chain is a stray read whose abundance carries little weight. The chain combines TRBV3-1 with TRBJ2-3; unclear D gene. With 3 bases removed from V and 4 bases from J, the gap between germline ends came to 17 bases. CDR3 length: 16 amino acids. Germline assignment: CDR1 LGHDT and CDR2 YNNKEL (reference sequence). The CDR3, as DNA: TGTGCCAGCAGCCAGCCATTAGGGTTACGCGCAGATACGCAGTATTTT. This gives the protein CASSQPLGLRADTQYF.

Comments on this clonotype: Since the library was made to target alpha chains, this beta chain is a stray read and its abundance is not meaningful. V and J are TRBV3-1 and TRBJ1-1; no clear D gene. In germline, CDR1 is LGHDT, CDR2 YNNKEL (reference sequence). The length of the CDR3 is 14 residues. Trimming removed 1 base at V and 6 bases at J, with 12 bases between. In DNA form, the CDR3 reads TGTGCCAGCAGCCAAGGTCCGACGTCCTCTGAAGCTTTCTTT. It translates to CASSQGPTSSEAFF.

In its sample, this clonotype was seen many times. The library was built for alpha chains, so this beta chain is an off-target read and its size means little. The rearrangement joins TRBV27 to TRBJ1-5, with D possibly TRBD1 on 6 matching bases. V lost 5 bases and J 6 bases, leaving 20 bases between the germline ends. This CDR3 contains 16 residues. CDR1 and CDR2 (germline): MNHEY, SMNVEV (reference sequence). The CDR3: CASSPRGRGGGQPQHF. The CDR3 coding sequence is TGTGCCAGCAGTCCCCGAGGCAGGGGAGGGGGTCAGCCCCAGCATTTT.

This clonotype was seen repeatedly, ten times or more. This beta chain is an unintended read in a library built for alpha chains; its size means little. The CDR3 sequence is CASSGGTLGEANYGYTF. The CDR3 nucleotides read TGTGCCAGCAGTGGAGGGACCCTCGGGGAGGCTAACTATGGCTACACCTTC. V gene TRBV6-1 combines with J gene TRBJ1-2, with a tentative D call TRBD1 (5 bases). From germline, CDR1 is MNHNS and CDR2 SASEGT. The V gene lost 4 bases and the J gene lost 0 bases, with 18 bases spanning the gap. The CDR3 covers 17 residues.

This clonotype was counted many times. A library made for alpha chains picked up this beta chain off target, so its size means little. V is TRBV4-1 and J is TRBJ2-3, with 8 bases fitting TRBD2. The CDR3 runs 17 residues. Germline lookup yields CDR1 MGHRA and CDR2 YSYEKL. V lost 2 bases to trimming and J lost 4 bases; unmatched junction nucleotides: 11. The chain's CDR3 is CASSQTGTGGPSDTQYF. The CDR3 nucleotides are TGCGCCAGCAGCCAAACCGGGACGGGGGGGCCTTCAGATACGCAGTATTTT.

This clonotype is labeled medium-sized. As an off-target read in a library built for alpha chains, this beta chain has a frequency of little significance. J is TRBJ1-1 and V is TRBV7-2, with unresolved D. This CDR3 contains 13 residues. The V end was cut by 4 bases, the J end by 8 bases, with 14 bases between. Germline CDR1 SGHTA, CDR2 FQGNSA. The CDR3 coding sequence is TGTGCCAGCAGCTCAAGTGGGAGGGTAGAAGCTTTCTTT. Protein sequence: CASSSSGRVEAFF.

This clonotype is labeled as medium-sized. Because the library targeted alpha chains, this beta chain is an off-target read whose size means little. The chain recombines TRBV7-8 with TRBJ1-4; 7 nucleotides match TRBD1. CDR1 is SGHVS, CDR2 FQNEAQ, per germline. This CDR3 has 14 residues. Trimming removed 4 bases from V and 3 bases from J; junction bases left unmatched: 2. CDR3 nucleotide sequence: TGTGCCAGCAGCTCCGGGACAGCTAATGAAAAACTGTTTTTT. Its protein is CASSSGTANEKLFF.

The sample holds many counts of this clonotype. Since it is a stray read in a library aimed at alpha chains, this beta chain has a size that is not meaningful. The CDR3 nucleotides are TGCAGCGTGAAAGGGATGGAAACCGGGGAGCTGTTTTTT. This gives the protein CSVKGMETGELFF. The chain recombines TRBV29-1 with TRBJ2-2; no reliable D call. Germline V gene data show CDR1 as SQVTM and CDR2 as ANQGSEA. V was pared by 6 bases and J by 5 bases, with 13 bases between. This CDR3 has 13 residues.

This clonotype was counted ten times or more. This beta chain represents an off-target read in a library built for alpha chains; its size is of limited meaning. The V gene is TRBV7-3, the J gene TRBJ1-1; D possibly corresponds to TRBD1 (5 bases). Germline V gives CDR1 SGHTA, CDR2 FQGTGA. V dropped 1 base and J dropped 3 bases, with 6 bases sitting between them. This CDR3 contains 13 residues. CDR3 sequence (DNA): TGTGCCAGCAGCTTAAAAGGGGACACTGAAGCTTTCTTT. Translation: CASSLKGDTEAFF.

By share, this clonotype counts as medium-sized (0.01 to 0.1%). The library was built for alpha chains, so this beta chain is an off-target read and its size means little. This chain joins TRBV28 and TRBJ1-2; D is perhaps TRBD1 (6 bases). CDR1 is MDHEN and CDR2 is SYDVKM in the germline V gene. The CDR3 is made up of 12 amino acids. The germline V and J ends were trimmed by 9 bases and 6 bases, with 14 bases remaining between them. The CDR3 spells CASFTGFDGYTF. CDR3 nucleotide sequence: TGTGCCAGTTTTACAGGGTTCGATGGCTACACCTTC.

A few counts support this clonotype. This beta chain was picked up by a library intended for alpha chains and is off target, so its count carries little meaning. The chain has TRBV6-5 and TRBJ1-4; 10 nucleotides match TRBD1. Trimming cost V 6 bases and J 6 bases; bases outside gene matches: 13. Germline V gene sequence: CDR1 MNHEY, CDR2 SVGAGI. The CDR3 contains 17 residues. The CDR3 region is CASRSPRTGGSDEKLFF. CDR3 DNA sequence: TGTGCCAGCAGATCACCGCGGACAGGGGGTAGTGATGAAAAACTGTTTTTT.

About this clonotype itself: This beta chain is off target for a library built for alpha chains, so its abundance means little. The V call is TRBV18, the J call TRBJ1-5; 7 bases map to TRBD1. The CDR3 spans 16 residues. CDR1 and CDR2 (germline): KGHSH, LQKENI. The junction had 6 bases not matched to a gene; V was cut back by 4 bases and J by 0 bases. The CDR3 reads CASSLATGNSNQPQHF. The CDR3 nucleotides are TGTGCCAGCTCACTCGCGACAGGGAATAGCAATCAGCCCCAGCATTTT. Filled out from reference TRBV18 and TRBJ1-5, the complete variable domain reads NAGVMQNPRHLVRRRGQEARLRCSPMKGHSHVYWYRQLPEEGLKFMVYLQKENIIDESGMPKERFSAEFPKEGPSILRIQQVVRGDSAAYFCASSLATGNSNQPQHFGDGTRLSIL.

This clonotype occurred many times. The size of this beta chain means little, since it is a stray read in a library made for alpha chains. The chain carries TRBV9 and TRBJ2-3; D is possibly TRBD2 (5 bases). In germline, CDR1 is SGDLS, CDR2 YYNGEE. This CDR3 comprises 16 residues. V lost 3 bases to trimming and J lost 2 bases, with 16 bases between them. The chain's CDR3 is CASSGALRADTDTQYF. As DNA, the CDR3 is TGTGCCAGCAGCGGGGCCCTGCGGGCGGACACAGATACGCAGTATTTT.

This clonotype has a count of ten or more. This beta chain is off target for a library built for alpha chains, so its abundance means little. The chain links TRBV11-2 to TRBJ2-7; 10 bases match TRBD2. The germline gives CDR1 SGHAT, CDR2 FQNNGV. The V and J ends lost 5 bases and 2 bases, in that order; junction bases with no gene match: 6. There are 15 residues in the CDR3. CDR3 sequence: CASSGRLAGPYEQYF. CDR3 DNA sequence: TGTGCCAGCAGCGGGCGACTAGCGGGCCCCTACGAGCAGTACTTC.

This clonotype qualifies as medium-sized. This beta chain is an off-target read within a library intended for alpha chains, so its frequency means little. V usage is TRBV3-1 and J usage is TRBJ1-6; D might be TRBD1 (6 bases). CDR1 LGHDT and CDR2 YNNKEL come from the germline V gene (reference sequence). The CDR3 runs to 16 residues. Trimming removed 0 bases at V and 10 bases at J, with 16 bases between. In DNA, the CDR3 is TGTGCCAGCAGCCAAGACTCTAACAGGGTTGGATCACCCCTCCACTTT. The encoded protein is CASSQDSNRVGSPLHF.

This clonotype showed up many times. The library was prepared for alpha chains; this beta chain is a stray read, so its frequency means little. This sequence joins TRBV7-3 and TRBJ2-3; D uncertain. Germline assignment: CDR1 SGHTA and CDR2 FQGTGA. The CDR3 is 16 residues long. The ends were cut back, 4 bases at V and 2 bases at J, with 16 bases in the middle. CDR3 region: CASSSSWTPNTDTQYF. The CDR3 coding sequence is TGTGCCAGCAGCTCGAGCTGGACCCCGAACACAGATACGCAGTATTTT.

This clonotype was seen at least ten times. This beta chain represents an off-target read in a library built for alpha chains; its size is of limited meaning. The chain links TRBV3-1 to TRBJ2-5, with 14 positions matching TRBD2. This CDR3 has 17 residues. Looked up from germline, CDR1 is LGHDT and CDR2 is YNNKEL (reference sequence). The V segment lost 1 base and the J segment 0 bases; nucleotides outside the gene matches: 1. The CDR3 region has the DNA TGTGCCAGCAGCCAAGGGACTAGCGGGGGGCACCAAGAGACCCAGTACTTC. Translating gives CASSQGTSGGHQETQYF.

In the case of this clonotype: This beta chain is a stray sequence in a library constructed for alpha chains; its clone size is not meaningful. DNA of the CDR3: TGTGCCAGCTCCGGGCAGCGGGGTGTAGCCAAAAACATTCAGTACTTC. Translating it yields CASSGQRGVAKNIQYF. This sequence joins TRBV11-2 and TRBJ2-4; 7 nucleotides agree with TRBD2. Germline V gene data show CDR1 as SGHAT and CDR2 as FQNNGV. The CDR3 length is 16 residues. V dropped 8 bases and J dropped 0; count of bases not matched to a gene: 10.

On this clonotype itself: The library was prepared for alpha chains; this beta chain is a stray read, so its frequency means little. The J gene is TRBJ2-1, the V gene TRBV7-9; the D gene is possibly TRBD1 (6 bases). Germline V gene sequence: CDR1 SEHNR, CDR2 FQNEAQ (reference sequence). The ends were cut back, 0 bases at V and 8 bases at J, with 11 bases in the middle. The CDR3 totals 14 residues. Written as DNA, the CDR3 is TGTGCCAGCAGCTTAGCGGCAGGGGCGGATGAGCAGTTCTTC. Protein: CASSLAAGADEQFF. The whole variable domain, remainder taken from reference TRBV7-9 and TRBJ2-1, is DTGVSQNPRHKITKRGQNVTFRCDPISEHNRLYWYRQTLGQGPEFLTYFQNEAQLEKSRLLSDRFSAERPKGSFSTLEIQRTEQGDSAMYLCASSLAAGADEQFFGPGTRLTVL.